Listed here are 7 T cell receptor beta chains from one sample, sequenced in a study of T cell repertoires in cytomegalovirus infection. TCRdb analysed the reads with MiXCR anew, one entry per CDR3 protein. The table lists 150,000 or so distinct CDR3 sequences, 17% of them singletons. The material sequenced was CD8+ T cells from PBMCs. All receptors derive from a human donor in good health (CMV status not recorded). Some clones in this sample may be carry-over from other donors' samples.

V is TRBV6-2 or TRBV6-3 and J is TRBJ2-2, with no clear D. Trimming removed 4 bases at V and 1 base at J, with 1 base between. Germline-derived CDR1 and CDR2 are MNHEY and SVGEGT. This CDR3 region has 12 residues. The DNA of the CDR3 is TGTGCCAGCAGTTGGAACACCGGGGAGCTGTTTTTT. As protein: CASSWNTGELFF.

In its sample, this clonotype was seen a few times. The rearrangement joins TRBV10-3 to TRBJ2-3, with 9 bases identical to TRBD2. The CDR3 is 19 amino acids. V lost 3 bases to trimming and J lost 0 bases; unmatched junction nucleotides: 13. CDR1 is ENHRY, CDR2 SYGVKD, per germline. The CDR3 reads CAISELLAGRDPSTDTQYF. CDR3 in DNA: TGTGCCATCAGTGAATTACTAGCGGGCCGAGACCCAAGCACAGATACGCAGTATTTT.

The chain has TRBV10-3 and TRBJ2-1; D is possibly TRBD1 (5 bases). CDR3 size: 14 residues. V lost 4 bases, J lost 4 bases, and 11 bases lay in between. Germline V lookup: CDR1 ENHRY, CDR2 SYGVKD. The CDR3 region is CAISGTQKYNEQFF. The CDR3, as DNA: TGTGCCATCAGTGGGACACAGAAATACAATGAGCAGTTCTTC.

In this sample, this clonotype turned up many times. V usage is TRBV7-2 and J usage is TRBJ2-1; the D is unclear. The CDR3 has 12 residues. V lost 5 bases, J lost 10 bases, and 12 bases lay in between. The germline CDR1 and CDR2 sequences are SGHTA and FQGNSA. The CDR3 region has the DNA TGTGCCAGCAGCACCGGCCCTATGGAGCAGTTCTTC. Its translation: CASSTGPMEQFF.

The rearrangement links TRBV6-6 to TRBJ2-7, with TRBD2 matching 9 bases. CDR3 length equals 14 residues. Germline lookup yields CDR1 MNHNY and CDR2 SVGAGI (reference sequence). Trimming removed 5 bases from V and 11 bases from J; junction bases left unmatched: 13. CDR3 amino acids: CASSGRGAGGPEYF. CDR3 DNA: TGTGCCAGCAGTGGACGAGGGGCGGGGGGGCCCGAGTACTTC.

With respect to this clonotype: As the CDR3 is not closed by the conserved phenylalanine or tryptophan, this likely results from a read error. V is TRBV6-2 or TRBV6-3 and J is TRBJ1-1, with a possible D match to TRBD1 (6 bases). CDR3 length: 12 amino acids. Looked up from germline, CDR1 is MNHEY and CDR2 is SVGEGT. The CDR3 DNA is TGTGACAGCAGTTACCCCGAGAGGGGGGCTTTCGTT. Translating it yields CDSSYPERGAFV.

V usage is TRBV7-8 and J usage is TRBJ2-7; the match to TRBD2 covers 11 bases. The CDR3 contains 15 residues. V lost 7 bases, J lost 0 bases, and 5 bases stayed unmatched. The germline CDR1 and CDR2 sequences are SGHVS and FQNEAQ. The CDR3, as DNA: TGTGCCAGCAACTCCCTAGCGGGGGGCTCCTACGAGCAGTACTTC. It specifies CASNSLAGGSYEQYF.